The sequence of this T cell receptor (beta chain) was determined in a study of T cells in Graves' hyperthyroidism and ophthalmopathy. Findings and caveats of the study: Most clonotypes expanded in the thyroid (above 0.001) were also present in blood.

It was RNA transcripts that yielded the amplified TCR beta CDR3 regions. Carried out on the TCR CDR3, a first-round RT-PCR used the HTBI primer set. TCRdb called the multiplex PCR reads again in MiXCR, with one record for every CDR3 protein. The table has about 250,000 distinct CDR3 sequences, almost 25% seen once. In this sample, this clonotype turned up a few times. The antigen is unknown. This CDR3 contains 17 residues. V was clipped by 4 bases and J by 1 base, with 19 bases between them. Ophthalmopathy patients had moderate-to-severe active disease, CAS ≥3, NOSPECS ≥4, and disease duration under 3 months. Clinicians diagnosed patients from clinical symptoms, serum thyroxine and TRAb, thyroid ultrasound and orbital computed tomography.

The specimen was blood. The source of this sequence is a woman in her forties with Graves' ophthalmopathy. V is TRBV12-3 or TRBV12-4 and J is TRBJ1-1; D might be TRBD1 (5 bases). The CDR3 DNA is TGTGCCAGCAGTTCCCCCGGGGACGGACCGGGGAACACTGAAGCTTTCTTT. Its protein is CASSSPGDGPGNTEAFF.